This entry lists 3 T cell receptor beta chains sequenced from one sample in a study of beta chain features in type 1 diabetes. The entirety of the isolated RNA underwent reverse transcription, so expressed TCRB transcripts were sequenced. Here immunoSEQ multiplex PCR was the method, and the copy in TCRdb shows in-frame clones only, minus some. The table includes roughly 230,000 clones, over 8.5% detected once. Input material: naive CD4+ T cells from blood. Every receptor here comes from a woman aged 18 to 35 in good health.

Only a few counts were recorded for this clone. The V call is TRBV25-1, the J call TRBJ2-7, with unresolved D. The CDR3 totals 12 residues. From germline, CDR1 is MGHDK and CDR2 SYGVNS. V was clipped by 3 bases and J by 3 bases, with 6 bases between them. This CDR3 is CASSDKLYEQYF. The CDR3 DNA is TGTGCCAGCAGTGACAAACTCTACGAGCAGTACTTC.

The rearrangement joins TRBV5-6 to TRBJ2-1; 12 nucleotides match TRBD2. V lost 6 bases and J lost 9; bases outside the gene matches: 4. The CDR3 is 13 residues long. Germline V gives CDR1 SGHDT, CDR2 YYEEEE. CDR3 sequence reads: CASNLAGGPEQFF. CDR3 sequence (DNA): TGTGCCAGCAACCTAGCGGGAGGGCCTGAGCAGTTCTTC. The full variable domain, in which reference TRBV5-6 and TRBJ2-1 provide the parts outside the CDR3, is DAGVTQSPTHLIKTRGQQVTLRCSPKSGHDTVSWYQQALGQGPQFIFQYYEEEERQRGNFPDRFSGHQFPNYSSELNVNALLLGDSALYLCASNLAGGPEQFFGPGTRLTVL.

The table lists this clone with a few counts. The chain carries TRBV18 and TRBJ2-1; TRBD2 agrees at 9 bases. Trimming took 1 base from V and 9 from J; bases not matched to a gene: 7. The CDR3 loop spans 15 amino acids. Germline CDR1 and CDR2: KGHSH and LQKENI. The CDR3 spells CASSPQGTSISEQFF. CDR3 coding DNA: TGTGCCAGCTCACCACAGGGGACTAGCATCAGTGAGCAGTTCTTC.